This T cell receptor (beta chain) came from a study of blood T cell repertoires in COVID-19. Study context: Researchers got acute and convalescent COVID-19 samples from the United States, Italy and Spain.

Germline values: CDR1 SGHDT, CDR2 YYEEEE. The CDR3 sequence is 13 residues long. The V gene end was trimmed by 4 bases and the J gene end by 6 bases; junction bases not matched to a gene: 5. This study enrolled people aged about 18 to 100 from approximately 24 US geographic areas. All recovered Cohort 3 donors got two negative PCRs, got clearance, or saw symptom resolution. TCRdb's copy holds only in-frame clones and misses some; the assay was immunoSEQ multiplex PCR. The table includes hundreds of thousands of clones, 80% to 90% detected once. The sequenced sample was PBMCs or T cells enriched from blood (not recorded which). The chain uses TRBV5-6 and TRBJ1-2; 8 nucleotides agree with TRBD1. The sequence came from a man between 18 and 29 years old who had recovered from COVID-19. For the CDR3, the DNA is TGTGCCAGCAGCCCCAGGGGGCGCCATGGCTACACCTTC. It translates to CASSPRGRHGYTF.